This entry lists 13 T cell receptor beta chains sequenced from one sample in a study of blood T cell repertoires in COVID-19. Generated by immunoSEQ multiplex PCR, the TCRdb table keeps only in-frame clones and is missing some. The table shows 150,000 to 170,000 clones, with more than 80% occurring only once. Sequencing used peripheral blood. The receptor set was obtained from a man between 50 and 59 years old with acute or convalescent COVID-19.

V and J are TRBV7-9 and TRBJ1-3; TRBD1 is a possible D gene (6 bases). The germline V gene encodes CDR1 SEHNR and CDR2 FQNEAQ (reference sequence). CDR3 length: 14 residues. Trimming pared 5 bases from V and 2 bases from J, leaving 10 bases between. This CDR3 reads CASSKTGTGNTIYF. In DNA form, the CDR3 reads TGTGCCAGCAGCAAAACAGGGACTGGAAACACCATATATTTT.

The chain employs TRBV7-3 and TRBJ2-1; possible D gene TRBD2, 5 bases. Germline CDR1 and CDR2: SGHTA and FQGTGA. Trimming left V 5 bases short and J 7 bases short, with 21 bases between. CDR3 length: 16 amino acids. The CDR3 DNA reads TGTGCCAGCAGCCCGTCTAGCCTCGGTCGGCGGAATGAGCAGTTCTTC. It encodes CASSPSSLGRRNEQFF.

The V call is TRBV2, the J call TRBJ2-7, with TRBD2 matching 11 bases. CDR3 length: 14 residues. Germline V gene lookup returns CDR1 SNHLY and CDR2 FYNNEI. The V segment lost 7 bases and the J segment 6 bases; nucleotides outside the gene matches: 8. CDR3 amino acids: CASTPTSGTSEQYF. CDR3 nucleotides: TGTGCCAGCACACCGACTAGCGGGACCTCCGAGCAGTACTTC. The whole variable domain, remainder taken from reference TRBV2 and TRBJ2-7, is EPEVTQTPSHQVTQMGQEVILRCVPISNHLYFYWYRQILGQKVEFLVSFYNNEISEKSEIFDDQFSVERPDGSNFTLKIRSTKLEDSAMYFCASTPTSGTSEQYFGPGTRLTVT.

A word on this clone: The sample contains more than one DNA sequence encoding this CDR3. J is TRBJ2-7 and V is TRBV6-5; 10 nucleotides align to TRBD2. CDR3 size: 15 residues. Germline CDR1 is MNHEY and CDR2 is SVGAGI. V lost 5 bases, J lost 0 bases, and 4 bases stayed unmatched. The CDR3 loop reads CASSNRLAGSYEQYF. CDR3 sequence (DNA): TGTGCCAGCAGTAACCGACTAGCGGGCTCCTACGAGCAGTACTTC.

V usage is TRBV28 and J usage is TRBJ1-5; TRBD1 aligns across 9 bases. Germline CDR1 and CDR2: MDHEN and SYDVKM. The J segment lost 10 bases and the V segment lost 6 bases, leaving 10 bases of the junction unmatched. The CDR3 spans 14 residues. CDR3 sequence reads: CASSLGQGRIPQHF. CDR3 coding DNA: TGTGCCAGCAGCCTCGGACAGGGGAGAATCCCCCAGCATTTT.

The chain links TRBV27 to TRBJ1-4; the match to TRBD1 covers 7 bases. The V gene end was trimmed by 3 bases and the J gene end by 3 bases; junction bases not matched to a gene: 1. This CDR3 contains 14 residues. CDR1 is MNHEY, CDR2 SMNVEV, per germline (reference sequence). CDR3 loop: CASSFQGANEKLFF. As DNA, the CDR3 is TGTGCCAGCAGTTTCCAGGGGGCTAATGAAAAACTGTTTTTT.

Ten or more counts support this clone. The genes are TRBV11-1 and TRBJ2-7; D is uncertain. Per the germline V gene, CDR1 is SGHAT and CDR2 is FQDESV (reference sequence). The CDR3 has 12 amino acids. The ends were cut back, 5 bases at V and 3 bases at J, with 8 bases in the middle. The chain's CDR3 is CASSRRDYEQYF. DNA for the CDR3: TGTGCCAGCAGCAGGAGAGACTACGAGCAGTACTTC. Complete variable domain (other parts from reference TRBV11-1 and TRBJ2-7): EAEVAQSPRYKITEKSQAVAFWCDPISGHATLYWYRQILGQGPELLVQFQDESVVDDSQLPKDRFSAERLKGVDSTLKIQPAELGDSAMYLCASSRRDYEQYFGPGTRLTVT.

The V and J genes are TRBV18 and TRBJ1-6; unclear D gene. The CDR3 runs to 15 residues. The V gene's germline CDR1 is KGHSH and CDR2 LQKENI. V lost 3 bases to trimming and J lost 0 bases, with 6 bases between them. This CDR3 reads CASSPESSYNSPLHF. The CDR3 DNA is TGTGCCAGCTCACCTGAGAGCTCCTATAATTCACCCCTCCACTTT.

The V gene is TRBV27, the J gene TRBJ2-7; D may be TRBD2 (7 bases). Germline lookup yields CDR1 MNHEY and CDR2 SMNVEV (reference sequence). The CDR3 has 14 amino acids. V dropped 3 bases and J dropped 2 bases, with 11 bases sitting between them. Here the CDR3 DNA reads TGTGCCAGCAGTTTTGGAGGGGGGGCCTACGAGCAGTACTTC. This sequence encodes CASSFGGGAYEQYF.

V is TRBV29-1 and J is TRBJ2-5, with 7 positions matching TRBD2. The CDR3 totals 12 residues. Germline CDR1 SQVTM, CDR2 ANQGSEA. Trimming removed 7 bases from V and 3 bases from J; junction bases left unmatched: 5. The CDR3 sequence: CSARRGEETQYF. For the CDR3, the DNA is TGCAGCGCCAGACGGGGGGAAGAGACCCAGTACTTC.

J is TRBJ1-6 and V is TRBV19; 7 nucleotides line up with TRBD1. V was pared by 9 bases and J by 7 bases, with 9 bases of the junction left unmatched. The CDR3 is 14 amino acids. Germline CDR1 reads LNHDA; CDR2 reads SQIVND (reference sequence). The CDR3 DNA reads as TGTGCCAGCGCCTCTACAGGGGACAATTCACCCCTCCACTTT. This translates into CASASTGDNSPLHF.

The chain couples TRBV5-5 to TRBJ1-2, with 11 bases identical to TRBD1. The CDR3 totals 13 residues. Losses at the gene ends were 7 bases for V and 2 bases for J; bases not matched to a gene: 1. Germline CDR1 and CDR2: SGHKS and YYEKEE (reference sequence). CDR3: CASGDRGNYGYTF. The CDR3, as DNA: TGTGCCAGCGGGGACAGGGGGAACTATGGCTACACCTTC.

This clone appeared a few times. The chain recombines TRBV7-8 with TRBJ2-2; 10 nucleotides line up with TRBD2. This CDR3 has 15 residues. The junction had 4 bases not matched to a gene; V was cut back by 3 bases and J by 6 bases. Germline CDR1 and CDR2: SGHVS and FQNEAQ. As DNA, the CDR3 is TGTGCCAGCAGCTTGAACCTAGCGGGAGCCGGGGAGCTGTTTTTT. Amino acid sequence: CASSLNLAGAGELFF.